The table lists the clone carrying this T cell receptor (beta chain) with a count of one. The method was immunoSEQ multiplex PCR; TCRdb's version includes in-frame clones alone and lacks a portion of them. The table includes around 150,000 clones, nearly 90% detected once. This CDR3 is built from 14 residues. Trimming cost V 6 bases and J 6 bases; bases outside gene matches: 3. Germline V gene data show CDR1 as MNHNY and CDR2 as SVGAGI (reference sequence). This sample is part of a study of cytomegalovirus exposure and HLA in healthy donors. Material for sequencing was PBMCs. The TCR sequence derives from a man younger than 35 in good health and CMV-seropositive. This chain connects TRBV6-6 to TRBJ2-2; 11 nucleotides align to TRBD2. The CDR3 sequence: CASSPSGRSGELFF. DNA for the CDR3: TGTGCCAGCAGCCCTAGCGGGAGGTCCGGGGAGCTGTTTTTT.